This T cell receptor beta chain was profiled in a study of blood T cell repertoires in COVID-19. Study background: Donors in the United States, Italy and Spain gave samples during acute or convalescent COVID-19. In each case, the material was cDNA or gDNA derived from T cells, B-cell-depleted T cells, or PBMCs.

The V gene end was trimmed by 6 bases and the J gene end by 1 base; junction bases not matched to a gene: 5. The germline V gene encodes CDR1 MNHEY and CDR2 SVGEGT. This CDR3 is 14 amino acids long. This clone is judged medium-sized (0.01 to 0.1%). As originally analysed: Nucleated cell counts were estimated from reference gene primer amplification. Using immunoSEQ multiplex PCR, the repertoire was profiled, and TCRdb retains in-frame clones only, with some absent. V and J calls and clone size are given by that table; D and trimming were obtained from the DNA. The data show 95,000 to 100,000 clones, approximately 80% seen once.

The sequence was collected from a human donor in a cohort sampled during active COVID-19. The genes are TRBV6-2 or TRBV6-3 and TRBJ2-5, with 7 bases matching TRBD1. Sequencing was carried out using peripheral blood. The CDR3 region is CASSQTGPQETQYF. Written as DNA, the CDR3 is TGTGCCAGCAGCCAGACAGGGCCCCAAGAGACCCAGTACTTC.